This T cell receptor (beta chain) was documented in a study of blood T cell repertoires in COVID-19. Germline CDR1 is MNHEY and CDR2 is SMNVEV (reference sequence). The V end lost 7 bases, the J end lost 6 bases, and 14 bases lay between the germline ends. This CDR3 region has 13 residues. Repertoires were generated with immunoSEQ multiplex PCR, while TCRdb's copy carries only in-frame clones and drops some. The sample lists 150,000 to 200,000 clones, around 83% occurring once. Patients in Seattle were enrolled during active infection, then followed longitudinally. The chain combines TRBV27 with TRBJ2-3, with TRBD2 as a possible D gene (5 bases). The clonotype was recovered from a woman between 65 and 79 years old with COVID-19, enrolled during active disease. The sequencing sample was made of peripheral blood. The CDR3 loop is CASKTPGMDTQYF. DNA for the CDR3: TGTGCCAGCAAGACGCCGGGGATGGATACGCAGTATTTT.